Listed below are T cell receptor beta chains from one sample, sequenced in a study of blood T cell repertoires in COVID-19. Profiling relied on immunoSEQ multiplex PCR, and the TCRdb table lists in-frame clones only, not all of them. The profile shows about 190,000 clones, roughly 80% of them singletons. The source material was peripheral blood. Every receptor here comes from a woman in her forties or fifties with acute or convalescent COVID-19. Both conserved end residues are part of each CDR3. Fields, in order: CDR3 length, J gene, clone size, D gene, V gene, CDR3 protein, CDR3 DNA. A D gene is named only where the DNA matches it firmly. Part of the rows lack a size; the others show once, few, many or a class for expanded clones.

len: 12
j_gene: TRBJ2-1
abundance: -
d_gene: -
v_gene: TRBV10-3
CDR3aa: CAISDGGEEQFF
CDR3nt: TGTGCCATCAGTGACGGGGGTGAGGAGCAGTTCTTC

len: 15
j_gene: TRBJ2-7
abundance: -
d_gene: -
v_gene: TRBV7-2
CDR3aa: CASSFQRTRGGEQYF
CDR3nt: TGTGCCAGCAGCTTCCAGAGGACTCGAGGCGGCGAGCAGTACTTC

len: 18
j_gene: TRBJ2-3
abundance: -
d_gene: TRBD1
v_gene: TRBV6-6
CDR3aa: CASSPARDRGLRADTQYF
CDR3nt: TGTGCCAGCAGTCCCGCCCGGGACAGGGGATTGAGGGCAGATACGCAGTATTTT

len: 16
j_gene: TRBJ2-7
abundance: -
d_gene: TRBD2
v_gene: TRBV28
CDR3aa: CASSLNYRTSQGEQYF
CDR3nt: TGTGCCAGCAGTTTAAACTACCGGACTAGCCAGGGCGAGCAGTACTTC

len: 13
j_gene: TRBJ2-1
abundance: -
d_gene: -
v_gene: TRBV7-7
CDR3aa: CASSPRSDGEQFF
CDR3nt: TGTGCCAGCAGCCCCCGTAGCGACGGGGAGCAGTTCTTC

len: 15
j_gene: TRBJ2-3
abundance: -
d_gene: -
v_gene: TRBV6-6
CDR3aa: CATADPLRLTDTQYF
CDR3nt: TGTGCCACCGCTGACCCTCTGCGGCTCACAGATACGCAGTATTTT

len: 16
j_gene: TRBJ2-2
abundance: -
d_gene: -
v_gene: TRBV9
CDR3aa: CASSPVQGSVTGELFF
CDR3nt: TGTGCCAGCAGCCCCGTTCAGGGCTCCGTGACCGGGGAGCTGTTTTTT

len: 16
j_gene: TRBJ2-2
abundance: -
d_gene: TRBD2
v_gene: TRBV7-9
CDR3aa: CASSLGGRGNTGELFF
CDR3nt: TGTGCCAGCAGCTTAGGAGGGAGGGGGAACACCGGGGAGCTGTTTTTT

len: 15
j_gene: TRBJ1-6
abundance: -
d_gene: TRBD1
v_gene: TRBV3-1/TRBV3-2
CDR3aa: CASRGSGTVGSPLHF
CDR3nt: TGTGCCAGCAGGGGTTCCGGGACAGTAGGGTCACCCCTCCACTTT

len: 15
j_gene: TRBJ1-1
abundance: -
d_gene: -
v_gene: TRBV19
CDR3aa: CASSITGLPNTEAFF
CDR3nt: TGTGCCAGTAGTATTACGGGACTCCCGAACACTGAAGCTTTCTTT

len: 12
j_gene: TRBJ2-1
abundance: few
d_gene: -
v_gene: TRBV30
CDR3aa: CAATVRNNEQFF
CDR3nt: TGTGCCGCGACAGTTCGGAACAATGAGCAGTTCTTC

len: 16
j_gene: TRBJ2-1
abundance: -
d_gene: TRBD2
v_gene: TRBV27
CDR3aa: CASSPLAGGPGDEQFF
CDR3nt: TGTGCCAGCAGTCCGTTAGCGGGAGGGCCTGGAGATGAGCAGTTCTTC

len: 13
j_gene: TRBJ2-3
abundance: -
d_gene: -
v_gene: TRBV6-4
CDR3aa: CASSDYNTDTQYF
CDR3nt: TGTGCCAGCAGTGATTACAACACAGATACGCAGTATTTT

len: 18
j_gene: TRBJ1-6
abundance: -
d_gene: TRBD1
v_gene: TRBV5-6
CDR3aa: CASSFGGTGGAGNSPLHF
CDR3nt: TGTGCCAGCAGCTTTGGAGGCACAGGGGGCGCCGGTAATTCACCCCTCCACTTT

len: 14
j_gene: TRBJ2-2
abundance: few
d_gene: -
v_gene: TRBV5-5
CDR3aa: CASSFGLPTGELFF
CDR3nt: TGTGCCAGCAGCTTTGGGCTACCCACCGGGGAGCTGTTTTTT

len: 15
j_gene: TRBJ2-1
abundance: -
d_gene: TRBD2
v_gene: TRBV18
CDR3aa: CASSLLAGDYNEQFF
CDR3nt: TGTGCCAGCTCACTCCTAGCGGGGGATTACAATGAGCAGTTCTTC

len: 15
j_gene: TRBJ1-2
abundance: -
d_gene: -
v_gene: TRBV14
CDR3aa: CASSPLDRPHYGYTF
CDR3nt: TGTGCCAGCAGCCCCTTGGACAGACCACACTATGGCTACACCTTC

len: 16
j_gene: TRBJ1-2
abundance: -
d_gene: TRBD1
v_gene: TRBV30
CDR3aa: CAFFSGQFLLHYGYTF
CDR3nt: TGTGCCTTCTTTTCGGGACAGTTTCTTCTTCACTATGGCTACACCTTC

len: 14
j_gene: TRBJ2-7
abundance: -
d_gene: TRBD1
v_gene: TRBV5-6
CDR3aa: CASSLRTGTKEQYF
CDR3nt: TGTGCCAGCAGCTTACGGACAGGGACGAAAGAGCAGTACTTC

len: 17
j_gene: TRBJ1-5
abundance: -
d_gene: TRBD1
v_gene: TRBV10-3
CDR3aa: CATCPGQAIYSNQPQHF
CDR3nt: TGTGCCACGTGCCCCGGACAGGCTATCTATAGCAATCAGCCCCAGCATTTT

len: 14
j_gene: TRBJ2-7
abundance: few
d_gene: -
v_gene: TRBV18
CDR3aa: CASSPPSGSVEQYF
CDR3nt: TGTGCCAGCTCACCACCCTCAGGTTCCGTAGAGCAGTACTTC

len: 13
j_gene: TRBJ2-7
abundance: once
d_gene: TRBD1
v_gene: TRBV18
CDR3aa: CASSPGTGHEQYF
CDR3nt: TGTGCCAGCTCTCCCGGGACAGGGCACGAGCAGTACTTC

len: 15
j_gene: TRBJ1-4
abundance: few
d_gene: TRBD1
v_gene: TRBV7-8
CDR3aa: CASSPLGTGSEKLFF
CDR3nt: TGTGCCAGCAGCCCCCTGGGGACAGGTTCTGAAAAACTGTTTTTT

len: 14
j_gene: TRBJ1-5
abundance: -
d_gene: -
v_gene: TRBV6-1
CDR3aa: CASSEASQNQPQHF
CDR3nt: TGTGCCAGCAGTGAAGCCTCCCAGAATCAGCCCCAGCATTTT

len: 15
j_gene: TRBJ2-5
abundance: once
d_gene: -
v_gene: TRBV5-4
CDR3aa: CASSLTRGNQETQYF
CDR3nt: TGTGCCAGCAGCTTGACAAGAGGGAATCAAGAGACCCAGTACTTC

len: 14
j_gene: TRBJ1-2
abundance: -
d_gene: -
v_gene: TRBV30
CDR3aa: CAWRGRRTRSGYTF
CDR3nt: TGTGCCTGGAGAGGAAGGAGGACTCGGTCGGGCTACACCTTC

len: 13
j_gene: TRBJ1-2
abundance: -
d_gene: TRBD1
v_gene: TRBV7-2
CDR3aa: CASSPDRGYGYTF
CDR3nt: TGTGCCAGCAGCCCCGACAGGGGGTATGGCTACACCTTC